This T cell receptor beta chain is from a study of control samples from healthy donors and cancer patients. Using immunoSEQ multiplex PCR, the repertoire was profiled, and TCRdb retains in-frame clones only, with some absent. The data contain around 100,000 clones, roughly 90% of them singletons. Trimming removed 4 bases at V and 1 base at J, with 12 bases between. This CDR3 has 14 amino acids. In germline, CDR1 is SGHRS, CDR2 YFSETQ. This chain connects TRBV5-1 to TRBJ2-7; the D is unclear. Sequencing was done on a sample of blood. The TCR sequence derives from a woman in her 70s in good health. The CDR3 spells CASSDPNSSYEQYF. The CDR3 DNA reads TGCGCCAGCAGCGATCCAAACAGTTCCTACGAGCAGTACTTC.